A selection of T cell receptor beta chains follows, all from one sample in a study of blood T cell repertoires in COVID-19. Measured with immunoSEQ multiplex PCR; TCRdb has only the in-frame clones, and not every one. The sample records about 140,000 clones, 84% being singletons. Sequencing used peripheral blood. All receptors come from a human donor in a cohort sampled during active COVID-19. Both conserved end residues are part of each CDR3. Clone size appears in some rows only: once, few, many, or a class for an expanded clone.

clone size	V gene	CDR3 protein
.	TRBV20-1	CSAATSYGYTF
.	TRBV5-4	CASSLPQAEAFF
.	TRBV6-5	CASPSTGTNTGELFF
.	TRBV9	CASSVLSTTGGGGYTF
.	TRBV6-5	CASSLPRGVYNEQFF
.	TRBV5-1	CASSPGTVFNSPLHF
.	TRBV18	CASSSDRGKIGELFF
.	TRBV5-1	CASSPRLGDTQYF
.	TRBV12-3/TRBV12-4	CASTQGAGAQYF
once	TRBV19	CASSIGGATNEKLFF
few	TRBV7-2	CASSLLRVENTEAFF
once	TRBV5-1	CASSLGGGSWETQYF
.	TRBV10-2	CASSEWRYDGYTF
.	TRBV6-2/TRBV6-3	CASSRPPAEQFF
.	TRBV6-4	CATSARGAGTGELFF
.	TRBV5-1	CASSLELAGGLGEQFF
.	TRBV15	CATSLLRAGGYTF
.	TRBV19	CASSYNPDRGVQPQHF
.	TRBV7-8	CASSLRGQGNNQPQHF
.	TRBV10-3	CAISQDSSSGNTIYF
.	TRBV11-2	CASSQSTGGGNEQFF
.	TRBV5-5	CASSLSDNYGYTF
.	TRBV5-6	CASSLLTGPYGEQYF
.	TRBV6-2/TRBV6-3	CASSRLGTSGNNEQFF
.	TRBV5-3	CARSRKTPRGRHEKLFF
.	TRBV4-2	CASSQGRIEGAGANVLTF
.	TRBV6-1	CASSEAGTSYGYTF
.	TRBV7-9	CASSPWTGATGNTIYF
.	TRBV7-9	CASSFRNTEAFF
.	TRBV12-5	CASGFRRTHEQFF
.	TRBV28	CASSFSRSREKLFF
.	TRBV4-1	CASSQEGGAGVYNEQFF
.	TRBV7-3	CASSLIGGRSSYNEQFF
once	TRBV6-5	CASIPSGRGHRGYTF
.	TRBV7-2	CASSLAGAGEPQHF
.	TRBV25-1	CASRPPGYPDTQYF
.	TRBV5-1	CASSLFLGAYEQFF
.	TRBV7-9	CASSPEGGIQPQHF
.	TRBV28	CASSLTGEVAVYGYTF